Below are 3 T cell receptor beta chains sequenced from a single sample in a study of blood T cell repertoires in COVID-19. Produced via immunoSEQ multiplex PCR; TCRdb's table is partial and in-frame only. The data show roughly 68,000 clones, 88% seen once. The sequenced sample was peripheral blood. Source of these receptors: a human donor in a cohort sampled during active COVID-19.

This chain links TRBV28 with TRBJ2-3; possibly TRBD2 for D (7 bases). The CDR3 runs to 19 residues. The germline V gene has CDR1 MDHEN and CDR2 SYDVKM. Between the trimmed V and J ends, which lost 0 bases and 6 bases, there was a span of 25 bases. The CDR3 sequence: CASSLWKASRGRGADTQYF. CDR3 DNA sequence: TGTGCCAGCAGTTTATGGAAGGCGTCGAGGGGGAGGGGGGCGGATACGCAGTATTTT.

The V call is TRBV7-2, the J call TRBJ2-1; TRBD2 aligns across 11 bases. J lost 4 bases, V lost 5 bases, and 10 bases had no gene match. CDR1 SGHTA and CDR2 FQGNSA come from the germline V gene. The CDR3 is made up of 17 amino acids. In DNA, the CDR3 is TGTGCCAGCAGCCCCCTGGCTAGCGGGGGGCCTTACAATGAGCAGTTCTTC. This codes for CASSPLASGGPYNEQFF.

CDR3 DNA sequence: TGTGCCAGCAGCCCCGGGACTACCCGTTTCGGGGAGCTGTTTTTT. Its translation is CASSPGTTRFGELFF. The chain has TRBV11-3 and TRBJ2-2, with 7 bases matching TRBD2. V was pared by 5 bases and J by 7 bases, with 10 bases of the junction left unmatched. This CDR3 comprises 15 residues. Germline V gene lookup returns CDR1 SGHNT and CDR2 YENEEA.